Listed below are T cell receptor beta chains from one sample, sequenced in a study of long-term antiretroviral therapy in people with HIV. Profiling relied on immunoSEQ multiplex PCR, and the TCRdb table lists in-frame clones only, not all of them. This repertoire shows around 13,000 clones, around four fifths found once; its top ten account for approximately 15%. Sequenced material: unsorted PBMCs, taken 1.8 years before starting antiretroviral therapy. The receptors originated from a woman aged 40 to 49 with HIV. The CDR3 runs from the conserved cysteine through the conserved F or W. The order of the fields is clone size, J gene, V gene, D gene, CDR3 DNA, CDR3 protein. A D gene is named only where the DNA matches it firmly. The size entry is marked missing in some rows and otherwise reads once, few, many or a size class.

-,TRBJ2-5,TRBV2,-,TGTGCCAGCACCCGGGCGAACGCCCGGGGGGAGACCCAGTACTTC,CASTRANARGETQYF
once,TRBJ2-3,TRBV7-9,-,TGTGCCAGCAGCTACATCACAGATACGCAGTATTTT,CASSYITDTQYF
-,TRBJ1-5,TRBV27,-,TGTGCCAGCAGTTACGGGCAAGGACAGCCCCAGCATTTT,CASSYGQGQPQHF
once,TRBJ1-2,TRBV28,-,TGTGCCAGCACCCCGGAGGGGCCCCCATATGGCTACACCTTC,CASTPEGPPYGYTF
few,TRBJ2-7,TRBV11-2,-,TGTGCCAGCAGCTTTGGTTCTTTCGCCTACGAGCAGTACTTC,CASSFGSFAYEQYF
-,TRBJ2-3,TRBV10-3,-,TGTGCCATCAGTGAGTCCGGTACAGATACGCAGTATTTT,CAISESGTDTQYF
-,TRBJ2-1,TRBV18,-,TGTGCCAGCTCACCAATTCTGGGAGAGTCCTACAATGAGCAGTTCTTC,CASSPILGESYNEQFF
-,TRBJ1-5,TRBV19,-,TGTGCCAGTAGTAGACAGCGCAATCAGCCCCAGCATTTT,CASSRQRNQPQHF
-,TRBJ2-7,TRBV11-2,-,TGTGCCAGCAGCCTTACAAGGGGGAGCTCCTACGAGCAGTACTTC,CASSLTRGSSYEQYF
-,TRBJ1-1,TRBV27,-,TGTGCCAGCAGTTTTTGGTCAACCAGCATGAACACTGAAGCTTTCTTT,CASSFWSTSMNTEAFF
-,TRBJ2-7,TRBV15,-,TGTGCCACCAGCAGTCACCCTACACCCTACGAGCAGTACTTC,CATSSHPTPYEQYF
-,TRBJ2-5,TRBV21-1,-,TGTGCCAGCAGAGACAGGGGGCATCGGGCGAGGGAGACCCAGTACTTC,CASRDRGHRARETQYF
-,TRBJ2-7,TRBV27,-,TGTGCCAGCAGTTTACAGGGGATTGGGTCCTACGAGCAGTACTTC,CASSLQGIGSYEQYF
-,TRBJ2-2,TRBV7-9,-,TGTGCCAGCAACCCTAGCGCCGATTCCGGGGAGCTGTTTTTT,CASNPSADSGELFF
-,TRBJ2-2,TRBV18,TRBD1,TGTGCCAGCTCAGATCCTACAGGGGTCCCGAACACCGGGGAGCTGTTTTTT,CASSDPTGVPNTGELFF
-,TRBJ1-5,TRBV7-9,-,TGTGCCAGCAGCCCTCCTAATCAGCCCCAGCATTTT,CASSPPNQPQHF
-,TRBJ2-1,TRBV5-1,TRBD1,TGCGCCAGCAGCTTGGGAGGGGGCAGCTCCTACAATGAGCAGTTCTTC,CASSLGGGSSYNEQFF
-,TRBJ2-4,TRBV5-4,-,TGTGCCAGCAGCCCAACACTAGCCGAAAACATTCAGTACTTC,CASSPTLAENIQYF
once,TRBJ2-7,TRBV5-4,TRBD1,TGTGCCAGCAGCTTGGGAGGGACAGACCTTACCTACGAGCAGTACTTC,CASSLGGTDLTYEQYF
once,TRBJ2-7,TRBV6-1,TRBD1,TGTGCCAGCAGTGAAATGGGACAGTCATACGAGCAGTACTTC,CASSEMGQSYEQYF
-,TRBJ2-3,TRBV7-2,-,TGTGCCAGCAGCTCCGCAGATACGCAGTATTTT,CASSSADTQYF
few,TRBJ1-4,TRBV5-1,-,TGCGCCAGCAGCTTTCAGGCGTCGGCTAATGAAAAACTGTTTTTT,CASSFQASANEKLFF
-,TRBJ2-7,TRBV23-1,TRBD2,TGCGCCAGTACCGCTAGCGGGAATCAACACGAGCAGTACTTC,CASTASGNQHEQYF
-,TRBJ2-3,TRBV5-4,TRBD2,TGTGCCAGCAGCTTGAGGGGGGGTAGCGGGAGGCCTAGCACAGATACGCAGTATTTT,CASSLRGGSGRPSTDTQYF
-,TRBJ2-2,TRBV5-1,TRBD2,TGCGCCAGCAGAAATTTCCAAGAGTCTAGCGGGGGGAACACCGGGGAGCTGTTTTTT,CASRNFQESSGGNTGELFF
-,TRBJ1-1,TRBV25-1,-,TGTGCCAGCAGTGAACATCAGGGTTCGGCTTTCTTT,CASSEHQGSAFF
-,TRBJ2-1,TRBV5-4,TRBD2,TGTGCCAGCAGCTTGTCTCGGGAGGGGTACAATGAGCAGTTCTTC,CASSLSREGYNEQFF
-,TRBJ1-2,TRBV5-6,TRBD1,TGTGCCAGCAGCCCTGGACAGGGCGACTATGGCTACACCTTC,CASSPGQGDYGYTF
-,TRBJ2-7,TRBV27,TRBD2,TGTGCCAGCAGAAGAGGGGTAGCGGGAGGATCCTACGAGCAGTACTTC,CASRRGVAGGSYEQYF
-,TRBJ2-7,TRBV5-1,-,TGCGCCAGCAGCTTTGGGCTAGCGAAGGACGAGCAGTACTTC,CASSFGLAKDEQYF
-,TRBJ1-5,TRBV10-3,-,TGTGCCATCAGTCCGGGAGGGGATCAGCCCCAGCATTTT,CAISPGGDQPQHF
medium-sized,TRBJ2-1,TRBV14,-,TGTGCCAGCAGCCCCGCGGAACGGATTTACTACAATGAGCAGTTCTTC,CASSPAERIYYNEQFF
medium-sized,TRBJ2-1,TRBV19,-,TGTGCCAGTACCTCCTACGCGGGAACCTACAATGAGCAGTTCTTC,CASTSYAGTYNEQFF
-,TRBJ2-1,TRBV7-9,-,TGTGCCAGCAGCTTAGAAGCGTTTATGTATAATGAGCAGTTCTTC,CASSLEAFMYNEQFF
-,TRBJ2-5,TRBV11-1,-,TGTGCCAGCAGCTTAGGGGGACGGGGCCAAGAGACCCAGTACTTC,CASSLGGRGQETQYF
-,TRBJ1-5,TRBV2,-,TGTGCCAGCAGTGCAGGGGTTTTTAGCAATCAGCCCCAGCATTTT,CASSAGVFSNQPQHF
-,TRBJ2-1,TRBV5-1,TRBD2,TGCGCCAGCAGCTCGACTAGCGGGAGTCACAATGAGCAGTTCTTC,CASSSTSGSHNEQFF
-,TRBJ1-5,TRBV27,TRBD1,TGTGCCAGCAGTGCAGGGGGCTGGAGCAATCAGCCCCAGCATTTT,CASSAGGWSNQPQHF
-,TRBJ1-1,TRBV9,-,TGTGCCAGCAGCGTAGTTGGGGCGTCGACTGAAGCTTTCTTT,CASSVVGASTEAFF
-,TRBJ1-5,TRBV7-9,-,TGTGCCAGCAGCCCCGGGCGGGGGGCGAATAGCAATCAGCCCCAGCATTTT,CASSPGRGANSNQPQHF
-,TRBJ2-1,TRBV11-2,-,TGTGCCAGCAGCCTCTTTCCTGAGCTGGGGGGACTGTACAATGAGCAGTTCTTC,CASSLFPELGGLYNEQFF
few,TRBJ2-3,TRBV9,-,TGTGCCAGCAGCGCCGGCGGGGCCGGCACAGATACGCAGTATTTT,CASSAGGAGTDTQYF